Sequencing of this TCR beta chain was carried out in a study of CD8+ T cells in alopecia areata. The CDR3 extends over 14 amino acids. V lost 9 bases and J 4 bases, leaving 13 bases between the germline ends. The germline CDR1 and CDR2 sequences are LGHNT and FRNRAP. Noted treatment: oral pan-JAK inhibitor, 5-10 mg twice daily. Comment on this clone: As yet, its antigen is unknown.

cDNA reverse transcribed from extracted RNA served as the sequencing template. Assay: immunoSEQ multiplex PCR; the TCRdb copy retains only in-frame clones and omits some. The table includes 130,000 to 150,000 clones, around four fifths detected once. Study results and limitations: Because of a solitary nonresponder, the connection of baseline CD8+ expansion to response stays uncertain.

Sequenced here: CD8+ T cells sorted from blood, sampled at week 4, from a patient treated with tofacitinib. This chain joins TRBV12-5 and TRBJ2-6, with D possibly matching TRBD1 (5 bases). This TCR was recovered from a human donor with alopecia areata. The CDR3 reads CASAQDSGANVLTF. The DNA for the CDR3 is TGTGCTAGCGCACAGGATTCCGGGGCCAACGTCCTGACTTTC.